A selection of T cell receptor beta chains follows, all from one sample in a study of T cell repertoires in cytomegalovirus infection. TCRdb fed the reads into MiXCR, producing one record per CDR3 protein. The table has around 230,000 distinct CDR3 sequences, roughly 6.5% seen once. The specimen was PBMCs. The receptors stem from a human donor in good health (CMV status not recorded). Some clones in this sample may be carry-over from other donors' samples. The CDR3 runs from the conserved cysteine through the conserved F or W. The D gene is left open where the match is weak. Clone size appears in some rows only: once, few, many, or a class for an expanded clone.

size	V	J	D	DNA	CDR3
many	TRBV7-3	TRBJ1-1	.	TGTGCCAGCAGCCCTTACCAGGGCTACACTGAAGCTTTCTTT	CASSPYQGYTEAFF
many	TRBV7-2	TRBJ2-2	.	TGTGCCAGCAGCTTAGTACCTGGTGGGGTAATAACCGGGGAGCTGTTTTTT	CASSLVPGGVITGELFF
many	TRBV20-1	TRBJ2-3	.	TGCAGTGCGACCGGGCAACGGACGGACACAGATACGCAGTATTTT	CSATGQRTDTDTQYF
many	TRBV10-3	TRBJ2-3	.	TGTGCCATCAGTGAGTCGGACACTTCCACAGATACGCAGTATTTT	CAISESDTSTDTQYF
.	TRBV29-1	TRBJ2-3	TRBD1	TGCAGCGTTTGGGACAGGGTCCTCCTCGCAGATACGCAGTATTTT	CSVWDRVLLADTQYF
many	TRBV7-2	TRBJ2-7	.	TGTGCCAGCAGCGGACAGATCCGGGGTATGGACGAGCAGTACTTC	CASSGQIRGMDEQYF
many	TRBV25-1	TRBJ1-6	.	TGTGCCAGCAGTACGGTAACCTATAATTCACCCCTCCACTTT	CASSTVTYNSPLHF
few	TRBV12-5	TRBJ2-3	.	TGTGCTAGTGGTTTGGTACTTTCCAGCGTTACAGATACGCAGTATTTT	CASGLVLSSVTDTQYF
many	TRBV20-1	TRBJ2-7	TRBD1	TGCAGTGCTAGAGTCAGGGGGCCTTCCTACGAGCAGTACTTC	CSARVRGPSYEQYF
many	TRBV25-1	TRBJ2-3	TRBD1	TGTGCCAGCAGTGAGCTACAGGGGAAACACACAGATACGCAGTATTTT	CASSELQGKHTDTQYF
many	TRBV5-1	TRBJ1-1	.	TGCGCCAGCAGCTTGACGCGAGAGACTGAAGCTTTCTTT	CASSLTRETEAFF
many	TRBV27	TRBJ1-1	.	TGTGCCAGCAGTTTAACGGGTGTGGGCACTGAAGCTTTCTTT	CASSLTGVGTEAFF
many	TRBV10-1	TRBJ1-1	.	TGCGCCAGCAGTGAGCAGGGCACTGAAGCTTTCTTT	CASSEQGTEAFF
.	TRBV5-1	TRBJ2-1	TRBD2	TGCGCCAGCAGCTTGGTTAGCGGGGGTCTCATAGATGAGCAGTTCTTC	CASSLVSGGLIDEQFF
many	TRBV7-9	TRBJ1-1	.	TGTGCCAGCAGCTTAGAGGGGGGGTCAGGGAACACTGAAGCTTTCTTT	CASSLEGGSGNTEAFF
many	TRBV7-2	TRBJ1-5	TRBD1	TGTGCCAGCAGCTTAGGACAGGGGGCTTATCAGCCCCAGCATTTT	CASSLGQGAYQPQHF
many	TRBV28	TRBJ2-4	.	TGTGCCAGCACCGGTTCAGGGGTTGGAGGGAACATTCAGTACTTC	CASTGSGVGGNIQYF
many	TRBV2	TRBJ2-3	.	TGTGCCAGCAGTATTCCGGGACCGCCCTCCACAGATACGCAGTATTTT	CASSIPGPPSTDTQYF
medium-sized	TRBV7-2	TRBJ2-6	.	TGTGCCAGCAGCTTGAGGACCTTCTCTGGGGCCAACGTCCTGACTTTC	CASSLRTFSGANVLTF
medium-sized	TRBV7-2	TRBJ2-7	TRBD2	TGTGCCAGCAGCTACCGACTAGCGGGGGGTGGCGACGAGCAGTACTTC	CASSYRLAGGGDEQYF
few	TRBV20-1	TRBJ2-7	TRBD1	TGCAGTGCTAGTCATGGGACAGGGGTATTGGAGCAGTACTTC	CSASHGTGVLEQYF
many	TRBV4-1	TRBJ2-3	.	TGCGCCAGCAGCCAAGAAAACCGACTTCATACGCAGTATTTT	CASSQENRLHTQYF
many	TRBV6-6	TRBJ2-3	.	TGTGCTACGGAGGCTTCCACAGATACGCAGTATTTT	CATEASTDTQYF
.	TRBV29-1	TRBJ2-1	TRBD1	TGCAGCTCCCAGTCCCCCGGACAGGGGTACAATGAGCAGTTCTTC	CSSQSPGQGYNEQFF
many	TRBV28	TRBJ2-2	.	TGTGCCAGCAGCTTATCCGGGGAGCTGTTTTTT	CASSLSGELFF
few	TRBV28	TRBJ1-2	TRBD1	TGTGCCAGCACCCTCCGGACAGGCCCGTACACCTTC	CASTLRTGPYTF
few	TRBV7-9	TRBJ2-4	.	TGTGCCAGCAGCTTATATTTGGCAGGAGGGCCCAAAAGGATTCAGTACTTC	CASSLYLAGGPKRIQYF
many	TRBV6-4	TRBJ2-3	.	TGTGCCAGCAGTCCAGTGGATAGCGGCACAGATACGCAGTATTTT	CASSPVDSGTDTQYF
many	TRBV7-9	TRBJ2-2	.	TGTGCCAGCAGCTCCCCTGGTACAAAAAACACCGGGGAGCTGTTTTTT	CASSSPGTKNTGELFF
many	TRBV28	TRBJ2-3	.	TGTGCCAGCAGTTTAAGCAGGGCGACTAGCACAGATACGCAGTATTTT	CASSLSRATSTDTQYF
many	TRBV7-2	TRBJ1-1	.	TGTGCCAGCAGCTTAGGCAGGGGCCAGGGGACTGAAGCTTTCTTT	CASSLGRGQGTEAFF
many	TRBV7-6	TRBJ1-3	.	TGTGCCAGCAGCTTAGGACGGGGGTATGGAAACACCATATATTTT	CASSLGRGYGNTIYF
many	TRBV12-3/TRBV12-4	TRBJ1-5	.	TGTGCCAGCAGTTTCTCCGGGACTTATAGCAATCAGCCCCAGCATTTT	CASSFSGTYSNQPQHF
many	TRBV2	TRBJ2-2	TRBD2	TGTGCCAGCAGTGTGACTAGCGGGGCTACCGGGGAGCTGTTTTTT	CASSVTSGATGELFF
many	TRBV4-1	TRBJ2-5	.	TGCGCCAGCAGCCAAGATGGGGCTGGGTCAGGGACCCAGTACTTC	CASSQDGAGSGTQYF
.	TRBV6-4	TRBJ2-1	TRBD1	TGTGCCAGCAGTTTGAGCCAGGGGGCAAACAATGAGCAGTTCTTC	CASSLSQGANNEQFF
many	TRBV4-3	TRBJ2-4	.	TGCGCCAGCAGCCAAGATCTCGCCACCAAAAACATTCAGTACTTC	CASSQDLATKNIQYF
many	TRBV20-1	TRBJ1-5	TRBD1	TGCAGTGCTGTCCGGACAGGGGGATATCAGCCCCAGCATTTT	CSAVRTGGYQPQHF
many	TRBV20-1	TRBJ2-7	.	TGCAGTGCCCGGACAGCTATCTTCTCCTACGAGCAGTACTTC	CSARTAIFSYEQYF
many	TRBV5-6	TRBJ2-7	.	TGTGCCAGCAGCTTGAGTGTAACGAGGCAGTACTTC	CASSLSVTRQYF
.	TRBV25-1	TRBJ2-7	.	TGTGCCAGCAGTGCCCAACAAGAGGGCTGGAGCTCCTACGAGCAGTACTTC	CASSAQQEGWSSYEQYF
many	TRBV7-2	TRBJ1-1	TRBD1	TGTGCCAGCAGCTTCGGAATACAGGGGGAAGCTTTCTTT	CASSFGIQGEAFF
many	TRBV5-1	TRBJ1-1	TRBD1	TGCGCCAGCAGCACCTCCGGGACAGGGAACACTGAAGCTTTCTTT	CASSTSGTGNTEAFF
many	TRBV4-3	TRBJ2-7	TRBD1	TGCGCCAGCAGCCAAGTTGGGGCCGGGACAGGGAGTTACGAGCAGTACTTC	CASSQVGAGTGSYEQYF
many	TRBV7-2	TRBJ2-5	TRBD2	TGTGCCAGCAGCCGGGGGACTAGCGGGCTGGGGGAGACCCAGTACTTC	CASSRGTSGLGETQYF
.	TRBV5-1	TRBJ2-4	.	TGCGCCAGCAGCCCGTTGGGGGCTACGGGCCCTAAGGCCAAAAACATTCAGTACTTC	CASSPLGATGPKAKNIQYF
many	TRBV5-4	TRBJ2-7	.	TGTGCCAGCGGTAATTCCTACGAGCAGTACTTC	CASGNSYEQYF
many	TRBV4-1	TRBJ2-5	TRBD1	TGCGCCAGCAGCCAAGACAGGGGGATAGAAGAGACCCAGTACTTC	CASSQDRGIEETQYF
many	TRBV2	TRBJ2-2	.	TGTGCCAGCAGTGATTGGGGGGAGCTGTTTTTT	CASSDWGELFF
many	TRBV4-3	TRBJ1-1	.	TGCGCCAGCAGCCAAGATCGGGGGAGGGGAACTGAAGCTTTCTTT	CASSQDRGRGTEAFF
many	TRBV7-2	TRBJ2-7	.	TGTGCCAGCAGCTTCGTAGGGGAGGTGGGGTACGAGCAGTACTTC	CASSFVGEVGYEQYF
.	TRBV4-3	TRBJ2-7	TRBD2	TGCGCCAGCAGCCAGCGAGGGACTAGCGGGGTAGAGCAGTACTTC	CASSQRGTSGVEQYF
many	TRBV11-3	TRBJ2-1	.	TGTGCCAGCAGCGAATGGGACAACAATGAGCAGTTCTTC	CASSEWDNNEQFF
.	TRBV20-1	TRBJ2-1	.	TGCAGTGCTAGATCCCGAATCGATGAGCAGTTCTTC	CSARSRIDEQFF
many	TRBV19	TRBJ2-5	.	TGTGCCAGTAGTATGATCTTGGAGGGGGCTTCTCAAGAGACCCAGTACTTC	CASSMILEGASQETQYF